The TCR beta chain described here comes from a study of cytomegalovirus exposure and HLA in healthy donors. Of note for this clone: Its antigen is unidentified.

The PCR used 60 Vbeta and 13 Jbeta primers. TCRdb keeps only in-frame clones here, not all; method: immunoSEQ multiplex PCR. Of under 130,000 clones in the sample, 60% to 75% were seen once. Study-level points and caveats: Several of the most significant clusters were apparently associated with common viral pathogens in a later analysis. Some TCR beta chains (over 150 of them) were listed as cytomegalovirus-associated.

With 4 bases removed from V and 0 bases from J, the gap between germline ends came to 22 bases. The CDR3 totals 18 residues. CDR1 is SGHNT, CDR2 YYREEE, per germline (reference sequence). These donors, healthy bone marrow donors, were studied. The TCR was taken from a man aged 35 to 55 in good health and CMV-seropositive. The chain has TRBV5-4 and TRBJ1-1; D not certain. Material for sequencing was PBMCs. The chain's CDR3 is CASSPDTGIFLVNTEAFF. Here the CDR3 DNA reads TGTGCCAGCAGCCCCGACACGGGAATCTTCTTGGTGAACACTGAAGCTTTCTTT.